This passage covers 4 T cell receptor beta chains from one sample sequenced in a study of shared clonotypes between healthy human individuals. Profiled with immunoSEQ multiplex PCR; TCRdb holds only in-frame clones, not every one. The table lists a few million clones, around 93% of them singletons, with around 1.7% in the top ten. Cells designated naive CD8 were CD45RO-negative and were positively selected for CCR7, with terminally differentiated effector memory CD45RA+ cells excluded. Specimen: naive CD8+ T cells from PBMCs. These receptors were taken from a man between 18 and 29 years old in good health. Some clones in this sample may be carry-over from other donors' samples.

The chain links TRBV9 to TRBJ2-1, with D perhaps matching TRBD2 (6 bases). This CDR3 contains 15 residues. The germline gives CDR1 SGDLS, CDR2 YYNGEE. V shed 0 bases and J shed 6 bases, with 13 bases lying between them. In nucleotides, the CDR3 is TGTGCCAGCAGCGTAGCAGGGACTCCTTCCAATGAGCAGTTCTTC. Its protein product is CASSVAGTPSNEQFF. Looking up the rest from reference TRBV9 and TRBJ2-1 gives the full variable domain: DSGVTQTPKHLITATGQRVTLRCSPRSGDLSVYWYQQSLDQGLQFLIQYYNGEERAKGNILERFSAQQFPDLHSELNLSSLELGDSALYFCASSVAGTPSNEQFFGPGTRLTVL.

The chain carries TRBV19 and TRBJ1-5, with D perhaps matching TRBD1 (6 bases). The CDR3 totals 15 residues. Germline V gene lookup returns CDR1 LNHDA and CDR2 SQIVND (reference sequence). Trimming left V 7 bases short and J 0 bases short, with 13 bases between. In DNA form, the CDR3 reads TGTGCCAGTACCCCGGACAGAGATAGCAATCAGCCCCAGCATTTT. Translation gives CASTPDRDSNQPQHF.

This rearrangement joins TRBV4-1 to TRBJ2-5; a possible D gene is TRBD2 (5 bases). CDR3 length: 16 residues. Germline V gives CDR1 MGHRA, CDR2 YSYEKL. Trimming removed 4 bases from V and 0 bases from J, with 15 bases in between. CDR3 amino acids: CASSPYGGGYQETQYF. CDR3 DNA: TGCGCCAGCAGCCCGTACGGAGGTGGGTACCAAGAGACCCAGTACTTC.

The V call is TRBV5-8, the J call TRBJ1-2, with D uncertain. Trimming cost V 5 bases and J 4 bases, with 15 bases left between them. CDR1 is SGHTS and CDR2 is YDEGEE in the germline V gene. This CDR3 contains 14 residues. CDR3 loop: CASRPLGTSYGYTF. CDR3 DNA sequence: TGTGCCAGCAGGCCCCTAGGCACCTCCTATGGCTACACCTTC.